Listed below are T cell receptor beta chains from one sample, sequenced in a study of shared clonotypes between healthy human individuals. Profiled with immunoSEQ multiplex PCR; TCRdb holds only in-frame clones, not every one. The sample has 1.4 million or so clones; less than 99% are singletons. Sequencing used naive CD4+ T cells sorted from blood. Receptor source: a man aged 25-45 years in good health. Each CDR3 is given with its conserved first and last residue. Each record gives: J gene, D gene, V gene, clone size, CDR3 DNA, CDR3 protein. A D gene is named only where the DNA matches it firmly. A clone size is listed for some rows: how often the clone was seen (once, few, many), or a class if it is expanded.

j_gene: TRBJ2-7; d_gene: .; v_gene: TRBV5-5; abundance: .; CDR3nt: TGTGCCAGCAGCTTGGTGTTTGGACCCTACGAGCAGTACTTC; CDR3aa: CASSLVFGPYEQYF
j_gene: TRBJ2-7; d_gene: .; v_gene: TRBV6-6; abundance: .; CDR3nt: TGTGCCAGCAGTTCCCCGACTAGCTACGAGCAGTACTTC; CDR3aa: CASSSPTSYEQYF
j_gene: TRBJ1-4; d_gene: .; v_gene: TRBV19; abundance: .; CDR3nt: TGTGCCAGTAGTCGACAGGAATGGGAAAAACTGTTTTTT; CDR3aa: CASSRQEWEKLFF
j_gene: TRBJ2-7; d_gene: .; v_gene: TRBV1; abundance: once; CDR3nt: TGCACCAGCAGCCAGCTCACCATCGGGACGGATAGCTGCGAGCAGTACTTC; CDR3aa: CTSSQLTIGTDSCEQYF
j_gene: TRBJ2-3; d_gene: TRBD2; v_gene: TRBV5-1; abundance: .; CDR3nt: TGCGCCAGCAGCTTGGCCTCGGCGGGAGGTGCGGATACGCAGTATTTT; CDR3aa: CASSLASAGGADTQYF
j_gene: TRBJ2-7; d_gene: .; v_gene: TRBV5-1; abundance: .; CDR3nt: TGCGCCAGCAGCTTGGAGGCAGGGGTCGAGCAGTACTTC; CDR3aa: CASSLEAGVEQYF
j_gene: TRBJ1-1; d_gene: .; v_gene: TRBV6-1; abundance: .; CDR3nt: TGTGCCAGCATAGGGGATTTGAACACTGAAGCTTTCTTT; CDR3aa: CASIGDLNTEAFF
j_gene: TRBJ1-1; d_gene: TRBD1; v_gene: TRBV6-4; abundance: once; CDR3nt: TGTGCCAGCAGTGATAATCCTGGGACAGGTGGGCGATACTTT; CDR3aa: CASSDNPGTGGRYF
j_gene: TRBJ2-3; d_gene: .; v_gene: TRBV5-1; abundance: .; CDR3nt: TGCGCCAGCAGCTCCAGCCTAGATACGCAGTATTTT; CDR3aa: CASSSSLDTQYF
j_gene: TRBJ1-1; d_gene: TRBD1; v_gene: TRBV28; abundance: .; CDR3nt: TGTGCCAGCAGATGGACAGGGGGAACTGAAGCTTTCTTT; CDR3aa: CASRWTGGTEAFF
j_gene: TRBJ2-3; d_gene: .; v_gene: TRBV19; abundance: .; CDR3nt: TGTGCCAGTAGTACCCTAGGGAAGGGGACGCAGTATTTT; CDR3aa: CASSTLGKGTQYF
j_gene: TRBJ2-7; d_gene: TRBD2; v_gene: TRBV7-9; abundance: .; CDR3nt: TGTGCCAGCAGCTTAGTAGCGGGAGTGGGGGAGCAGTACTTC; CDR3aa: CASSLVAGVGEQYF
j_gene: TRBJ2-1; d_gene: .; v_gene: TRBV28; abundance: .; CDR3nt: TGTGCCAGCACCCAATGGGGCAATGAGCAGTTCTTC; CDR3aa: CASTQWGNEQFF
j_gene: TRBJ2-6; d_gene: .; v_gene: TRBV6-6; abundance: .; CDR3nt: TGTGCCAGCAGCCCTATCCGTGGCTCTGGGGCCAACGTCCTGACTTTC; CDR3aa: CASSPIRGSGANVLTF
j_gene: TRBJ1-1; d_gene: .; v_gene: TRBV25-1; abundance: .; CDR3nt: TGTGCCAGCCGTTACAGGGAAGGGGGGGCTTTCTTT; CDR3aa: CASRYREGGAFF
j_gene: TRBJ2-3; d_gene: .; v_gene: TRBV5-6; abundance: .; CDR3nt: TGTGCCAGCAGCTTGGTTTGGGGATCAGATACGCAGTATTTT; CDR3aa: CASSLVWGSDTQYF
j_gene: TRBJ2-7; d_gene: .; v_gene: TRBV5-1; abundance: .; CDR3nt: TGCGCCAGCAGCCCGGAGTTGGGCACCTACGAGCAGTACTTC; CDR3aa: CASSPELGTYEQYF
j_gene: TRBJ2-1; d_gene: TRBD2; v_gene: TRBV15; abundance: .; CDR3nt: TGTGCCACCAGCACCACCTCGCCGGGACTAGAGTTCTTC; CDR3aa: CATSTTSPGLEFF
j_gene: TRBJ1-1; d_gene: .; v_gene: TRBV29-1; abundance: .; CDR3nt: TGCAGCGTGAAGAACACTGAAGCTTTCTTT; CDR3aa: CSVKNTEAFF
j_gene: TRBJ1-2; d_gene: TRBD1; v_gene: TRBV5-1; abundance: .; CDR3nt: TGCGCCAGCAGACAGGGGACCTCAGGCTATGGCTACACCTTC; CDR3aa: CASRQGTSGYGYTF
j_gene: TRBJ1-1; d_gene: .; v_gene: TRBV5-6; abundance: .; CDR3nt: TGTGCCAGCAGCTTCGGGACGGAGAACACTGAAGCTTTCTTT; CDR3aa: CASSFGTENTEAFF
j_gene: TRBJ1-5; d_gene: .; v_gene: TRBV7-8; abundance: once; CDR3nt: TGTGCCAGCAGCTTAGCTTCTCGGCAGCCCCAGCATTTT; CDR3aa: CASSLASRQPQHF
j_gene: TRBJ1-2; d_gene: .; v_gene: TRBV11-2; abundance: .; CDR3nt: TGTGCCAGCAGCTTAGATCAGGTCCTCCTATATGGCTACACCTTC; CDR3aa: CASSLDQVLLYGYTF
j_gene: TRBJ2-2; d_gene: .; v_gene: TRBV5-8; abundance: .; CDR3nt: TGTGCCAGCAGCTTGTTCGGGGGGAACACCGGGGAGCTGTTTTTT; CDR3aa: CASSLFGGNTGELFF
j_gene: TRBJ2-3; d_gene: TRBD2; v_gene: TRBV6-1; abundance: .; CDR3nt: TGTGCCAGCAGCTTTGTCGGACTAGAGGCAGATACGCAGTATTTT; CDR3aa: CASSFVGLEADTQYF
j_gene: TRBJ1-5; d_gene: .; v_gene: TRBV18; abundance: .; CDR3nt: TGTGCCAGCTCACTGGCGTCCCCGCGGACTTATAGCAATCAGCCCCAGCATTTT; CDR3aa: CASSLASPRTYSNQPQHF
j_gene: TRBJ2-3; d_gene: TRBD1; v_gene: TRBV18; abundance: once; CDR3nt: TGTGCCAGCTCCCCCCGACAGGGAAGAGGGACAGATACGCAGTATTTT; CDR3aa: CASSPRQGRGTDTQYF
j_gene: TRBJ2-1; d_gene: .; v_gene: TRBV25-1; abundance: .; CDR3nt: TGTGCCAGCAGTGACCTCACTCACGACAGCGGCAATGAGCAGTTCTTC; CDR3aa: CASSDLTHDSGNEQFF
j_gene: TRBJ2-7; d_gene: .; v_gene: TRBV5-1; abundance: .; CDR3nt: TGCGCCAGCAGCTTGGCCGGAGTTCGGGACTACGAGCAGTACTTC; CDR3aa: CASSLAGVRDYEQYF
j_gene: TRBJ1-1; d_gene: .; v_gene: TRBV2; abundance: .; CDR3nt: TGTGCCAGCAGCGACCAGGGGCAGGAGTACACTGAAGCTTTCTTT; CDR3aa: CASSDQGQEYTEAFF
j_gene: TRBJ2-3; d_gene: TRBD2; v_gene: TRBV5-5; abundance: .; CDR3nt: TGTGCCAGCAGTTTACTAGCGGACACAGATACGCAGTATTTT; CDR3aa: CASSLLADTDTQYF
j_gene: TRBJ2-5; d_gene: .; v_gene: TRBV11-2; abundance: .; CDR3nt: TGTGCCAGCAGACCACCCCTTCTCGTGGAGGAGACCCAGTACTTC; CDR3aa: CASRPPLLVEETQYF
j_gene: TRBJ2-5; d_gene: .; v_gene: TRBV9; abundance: once; CDR3nt: TGTGCCAGCAGCGCCGTTGGGGAGACCCAGTACTTC; CDR3aa: CASSAVGETQYF
j_gene: TRBJ1-2; d_gene: TRBD1; v_gene: TRBV29-1; abundance: .; CDR3nt: TGCAGCGATACCGTGACAGGGAATCGCTACACCTTC; CDR3aa: CSDTVTGNRYTF
j_gene: TRBJ2-7; d_gene: TRBD2; v_gene: TRBV27; abundance: .; CDR3nt: TGTGCCAGCACCAAAGGGGCTAGCGGGAGGGGTGACTACGAGCAGTACTTC; CDR3aa: CASTKGASGRGDYEQYF
j_gene: TRBJ2-7; d_gene: TRBD2; v_gene: TRBV5-1; abundance: .; CDR3nt: TGCGCCAGCAGCTTGGTAGCGGGAGTAGACGAGCAGTACTTC; CDR3aa: CASSLVAGVDEQYF
j_gene: TRBJ1-3; d_gene: TRBD1; v_gene: TRBV4-1; abundance: .; CDR3nt: TGCGCCAGCAGCTTACAGGGGGCGCGAGGAAACACCATATATTTT; CDR3aa: CASSLQGARGNTIYF
j_gene: TRBJ1-1; d_gene: .; v_gene: TRBV6-1; abundance: .; CDR3nt: TGTGCCAGCCGGGTCACGAAACCGATGAACACTGAAGCTTTCTTT; CDR3aa: CASRVTKPMNTEAFF
j_gene: TRBJ2-2; d_gene: .; v_gene: TRBV18; abundance: .; CDR3nt: TGTGCCAGCTCACAGAAGGGGCTAGGTACCGGGGAGCTGTTTTTT; CDR3aa: CASSQKGLGTGELFF
j_gene: TRBJ1-4; d_gene: .; v_gene: TRBV28; abundance: .; CDR3nt: TGTGCCAGCAGTTCTAGTCTAGCGCGTAATGAAAAACTGTTTTTT; CDR3aa: CASSSSLARNEKLFF
j_gene: TRBJ2-2; d_gene: .; v_gene: TRBV5-1; abundance: .; CDR3nt: TGCGCCAGCAGCTTGACAGTCCCCCGCGAAAGCGGGGAGCTGTTTTTT; CDR3aa: CASSLTVPRESGELFF
j_gene: TRBJ1-5; d_gene: TRBD1; v_gene: TRBV28; abundance: .; CDR3nt: TGTGCCAGCAGTCCCGGGACAGGACTAAATCAGCCCCAGCATTTT; CDR3aa: CASSPGTGLNQPQHF
j_gene: TRBJ2-7; d_gene: .; v_gene: TRBV18; abundance: .; CDR3nt: TGTGCCAGCTCACCAGTTCCAAGTTTCTCGGTGAACTACGAGCAGTACTTC; CDR3aa: CASSPVPSFSVNYEQYF
j_gene: TRBJ2-3; d_gene: .; v_gene: TRBV2; abundance: .; CDR3nt: TGTGCCAGCAGTGAATTATGGGGCAGCACAGATACGCAGTATTTT; CDR3aa: CASSELWGSTDTQYF
j_gene: TRBJ2-3; d_gene: TRBD2; v_gene: TRBV4-1; abundance: .; CDR3nt: TGCGCCAGCAGCCAGCCCGGGACTAGGTCCACAGATACGCAGTATTTT; CDR3aa: CASSQPGTRSTDTQYF
j_gene: TRBJ2-3; d_gene: .; v_gene: TRBV9; abundance: .; CDR3nt: TGTGCCAGCAGCGTAGTACCAGCGGATACGTCTACAGATACGCAGTATTTT; CDR3aa: CASSVVPADTSTDTQYF
j_gene: TRBJ2-1; d_gene: TRBD2; v_gene: TRBV7-9; abundance: .; CDR3nt: TGTGCCAGCAGCCCGCACGGCGGGAGTGACAATGAGCAGTTCTTC; CDR3aa: CASSPHGGSDNEQFF
j_gene: TRBJ2-2; d_gene: TRBD1; v_gene: TRBV6-5; abundance: .; CDR3nt: TGTGCCAGCAGTTACGGGACAGGGGCGCAGGCCGGGGAGCTGTTTTTT; CDR3aa: CASSYGTGAQAGELFF
j_gene: TRBJ2-7; d_gene: TRBD1; v_gene: TRBV7-8; abundance: .; CDR3nt: TGTGCCAGCAGCTTAGGGCCCAGGGGGCTTTACGAGCAGTACTTC; CDR3aa: CASSLGPRGLYEQYF
j_gene: TRBJ1-1; d_gene: .; v_gene: TRBV9; abundance: .; CDR3nt: TGTGCCAGCAGCGTAAGGGGAGACACTGAAGCTTTCTTT; CDR3aa: CASSVRGDTEAFF
j_gene: TRBJ1-5; d_gene: .; v_gene: TRBV19; abundance: .; CDR3nt: TGTGCCAGTAGTAGGCGGATCTGGGCAGTGACATTTAGCAATCAGCCCCAGCATTTT; CDR3aa: CASSRRIWAVTFSNQPQHF
j_gene: TRBJ2-7; d_gene: .; v_gene: TRBV10-2; abundance: .; CDR3nt: TGCGCCAGCAGTGTGAGTAGCGGAGCCTCCTACGAGCAGTACTTC; CDR3aa: CASSVSSGASYEQYF
j_gene: TRBJ2-7; d_gene: TRBD1; v_gene: TRBV28; abundance: .; CDR3nt: TGTGCCAGCAGTTTATTGGACAGGGGTAACGAGCAGTACTTC; CDR3aa: CASSLLDRGNEQYF
j_gene: TRBJ2-7; d_gene: TRBD2; v_gene: TRBV11-3; abundance: .; CDR3nt: TGTGCCAGCAGCTTAGATAGCGGGGCCCCTTACGAGCAGTACTTC; CDR3aa: CASSLDSGAPYEQYF